The T cell receptor (beta chain) under discussion was sequenced for a study of PD-L1 blockade in urothelial cancer. Clones were sequenced by immunoSEQ multiplex PCR, and TCRdb holds only the in-frame ones, with some missing. The data contain around 30,000 clones, around 84% of them singletons. Time point meaning: peripheral blood 6 weeks after treatment start. The CDR3 runs 16 residues. The germline gives CDR1 SGHRS, CDR2 YFSETQ. As regards this clone: At one boundary the junction diverges from the germline segment, which might be a read error.

This TCR was recovered from a man in his 70s with urothelial cancer. Sequencing was performed on PBMCs, taken around atezolizumab (anti-PD-L1) treatment. The chain is built from TRBV5-1 and TRBJ2-1; 8 positions match TRBD1. The CDR3 here is CASSPQTGESYNEQLF. CDR3 coding DNA: TGCGCCAGCAGCCCCCAGACAGGGGAGTCCTACAATGAGCAGCTCTTC.